Shown below are 4 T cell receptor beta chains from a single sample sequenced in a study of T cells in Graves' hyperthyroidism and ophthalmopathy. TCR beta CDR3 region amplification was performed from RNA transcripts. First-round RT-PCR targeting the TCR CDR3 was performed with the HTBI primer set. One entry per CDR3 protein results from TCRdb running MiXCR on the multiplex PCR reads. This sample yields fewer than 350,000 distinct CDR3 sequences, of which roughly an eighth are seen a single time; around 8% belongs to the top ten. The specimen sequenced was blood. These receptors came from a woman between 40 and 50 years old with Graves' hyperthyroidism.

V is TRBV7-3 and J is TRBJ2-1; D is perhaps TRBD2 (6 bases). This CDR3 region has 17 residues. Trimming removed 5 bases from V and 6 bases from J, with 23 bases in between. The V gene's germline CDR1 is SGHTA and CDR2 FQGTGA. This chain's CDR3 is CASSQQVGAGTPNEQFF. The CDR3 nucleotides read TGTGCCAGCAGCCAGCAGGTCGGGGCGGGAACCCCCAATGAGCAGTTCTTC.

This chain links TRBV10-1 with TRBJ2-1; D remains ambiguous. Germline lookup yields CDR1 WNHNN and CDR2 SYGVQD (reference sequence). The CDR3 is 13 residues long. The ends were cut back, 8 bases at V and 13 bases at J, with 21 bases in the middle. The DNA of the CDR3 is TGCGCCAGCGATCCCGGCAAGAGATCGGGTCAGTTCTTC. Protein: CASDPGKRSGQFF.

This clonotype has ten or more counts. The chain carries TRBV11-2 and TRBJ1-2; maybe TRBD1 (5 bases). The CDR3 length is 14 residues. Germline-derived CDR1 and CDR2 are SGHAT and FQNNGV. The ends were cut back, 5 bases at V and 7 bases at J, with 17 bases in the middle. Here the CDR3 reads CASSPQPRGTGYTF. The CDR3 DNA reads as TGTGCCAGCAGCCCCCAGCCCCGGGGGACTGGCTACACCTTC. Looking up the rest from reference TRBV11-2 and TRBJ1-2 gives the full variable domain: EAGVAQSPRYKIIEKRQSVAFWCNPISGHATLYWYQQILGQGPKLLIQFQNNGVVDDSQLPKDRFSAERLKGVDSTLKIQPAKLEDSAVYLCASSPQPRGTGYTFGSGTRLTVV.

This clonotype has just a few counts. V gene TRBV28 combines with J gene TRBJ1-2, with D possibly TRBD1 on 6 matching bases. The CDR3 length is 14 residues. Germline-derived CDR1 and CDR2 are MDHEN and SYDVKM. V lost 6 bases and J lost 1, with 12 bases in between. CDR3 residues: CASRTTGGNYGYTF. For the CDR3, the DNA is TGTGCCAGCAGGACGACAGGTGGTAACTATGGCTACACCTTC.